The source of this T cell receptor (beta chain) is a study of T-cell memory formation after mild COVID-19. With constant-segment primers, 5'RACE yielded cDNA libraries of TCR alpha and TCR beta that carried sample barcodes and UMIs. TCRdb re-analysed the 5' RACE reads in MiXCR, keeping a single row per CDR3 protein. The repertoire holds approximately 260,000 distinct CDR3 sequences, with about a sixth as singletons. Per the germline V gene, CDR1 is DFQATT and CDR2 is SNEGSKA (reference sequence). V gave up 2 bases and J gave up 3 bases, with 10 bases separating them. The CDR3 length is 13 residues. This receptor was identified in a man younger than 35 who had mild COVID-19 (a few samples of this study predate the infection). Cell type and time point are not known. The sample comprised PBMCs or a T cell subset sorted from them (not recorded which). This sequence joins TRBV20-1 and TRBJ1-1, with a weak D call TRBD1 (6 bases). In DNA form, the CDR3 reads TGCAGTGCTAGAAAGGGGGTCGACACTGAAGCTTTCTTT. Translated: CSARKGVDTEAFF.